This is a list of T cell receptor beta chains from one sample in a study of OX40 agonist ivuxolimab in advanced cancers. The assay was immunoSEQ multiplex PCR, and TCRdb's table has in-frame clones only and misses some. The repertoire holds around 25,000 clones, with roughly 85% as singletons. Material: CD4+ or CD8+ T cells sorted from blood, obtained in a trial of the OX40 agonist ivuxolimab. The receptors were sampled from an adult with an advanced solid tumor such as melanoma, head and neck, liver or kidney cancer. Each CDR3 is given with its conserved first and last residue. D genes are given only for firm matches. Clone size is stated in some rows and not others, as once, few, many or a class when expanded.

clone_size: once
j_call: TRBJ1-5
v_call: TRBV2
d_call: -
cdr3_aa: CATREGLSNQPQHF
cdr3_nt: TGTGCCACCCGGGAGGGGTTAAGCAATCAGCCCCAGCATTTT

clone_size: -
j_call: TRBJ2-1
v_call: TRBV11-3
d_call: TRBD2
cdr3_aa: CASSFLAGGSSYNEQFF
cdr3_nt: TGTGCCAGCAGCTTTCTAGCGGGAGGGAGCTCCTACAATGAGCAGTTCTTC

clone_size: -
j_call: TRBJ1-2
v_call: TRBV4-3
d_call: -
cdr3_aa: CASSQERGWGYTF
cdr3_nt: TGCGCCAGCAGCCAAGAAAGGGGGTGGGGCTACACCTTC

clone_size: -
j_call: TRBJ2-1
v_call: TRBV11-1
d_call: TRBD2
cdr3_aa: CASSFGGGYNEQFF
cdr3_nt: TGTGCCAGCAGCTTCGGGGGGGGTTACAATGAGCAGTTCTTC

clone_size: -
j_call: TRBJ1-4
v_call: TRBV4-3
d_call: -
cdr3_aa: CASSQESTINEKLFF
cdr3_nt: TGCGCCAGCAGCCAAGAAAGCACGATTAATGAAAAACTGTTTTTT

clone_size: -
j_call: TRBJ2-2
v_call: TRBV7-2
d_call: -
cdr3_aa: CASSSQGTGELFF
cdr3_nt: TGTGCCAGCAGCTCACAAGGCACCGGGGAGCTGTTTTTT

clone_size: -
j_call: TRBJ1-1
v_call: TRBV19
d_call: -
cdr3_aa: CASSTRGQLNTEAFF
cdr3_nt: TGTGCCAGTAGTACGAGAGGACAGCTGAACACTGAAGCTTTCTTT

clone_size: -
j_call: TRBJ1-1
v_call: TRBV11-2
d_call: -
cdr3_aa: CASSSPAGWVGTEAFF
cdr3_nt: TGTGCCAGCAGCTCCCCGGCAGGGTGGGTCGGCACTGAAGCTTTCTTT

clone_size: -
j_call: TRBJ2-7
v_call: TRBV19
d_call: -
cdr3_aa: CASSSRHQATYEQYF
cdr3_nt: TGTGCCAGTAGTTCCCGCCACCAGGCGACCTACGAGCAGTACTTC

clone_size: -
j_call: TRBJ2-5
v_call: TRBV11-3
d_call: -
cdr3_aa: CASSWRDSQETQYF
cdr3_nt: TGTGCCAGCAGCTGGAGGGACAGCCAAGAGACCCAGTACTTC

clone_size: -
j_call: TRBJ2-4
v_call: TRBV23-1
d_call: -
cdr3_aa: CASSRWDNIQYF
cdr3_nt: TGCGCCAGCAGTCGGTGGGATAACATTCAGTACTTC

clone_size: -
j_call: TRBJ2-3
v_call: TRBV27
d_call: -
cdr3_aa: CARKGVGLSTDTQYF
cdr3_nt: TGTGCCAGAAAAGGGGTAGGCTTATCCACAGATACGCAGTATTTT

clone_size: -
j_call: TRBJ2-3
v_call: TRBV21-1
d_call: -
cdr3_aa: CASSKEGRPSTDTQYF
cdr3_nt: TGTGCCAGCAGCAAAGAAGGGCGGCCTAGCACAGATACGCAGTATTTT

clone_size: -
j_call: TRBJ2-1
v_call: TRBV5-1
d_call: -
cdr3_aa: CASMGLHYNEQFF
cdr3_nt: TGCGCCAGCATGGGACTTCATTACAATGAGCAGTTCTTC

clone_size: -
j_call: TRBJ2-3
v_call: TRBV2
d_call: -
cdr3_aa: CASSVAGEGQYF
cdr3_nt: TGTGCCAGCAGTGTGGCGGGCGAGGGGCAGTATTTT

clone_size: -
j_call: TRBJ2-2
v_call: TRBV5-1
d_call: -
cdr3_aa: CASSLLQSQGTGELFF
cdr3_nt: TGCGCCAGCAGCCTCTTACAATCACAGGGCACCGGGGAGCTGTTTTTT

clone_size: -
j_call: TRBJ1-6
v_call: TRBV7-2
d_call: -
cdr3_aa: CASSLQLRTFPHNSPLHF
cdr3_nt: TGTGCCAGCAGCTTACAACTACGGACCTTCCCCCATAATTCACCCCTCCACTTT

clone_size: -
j_call: TRBJ2-1
v_call: TRBV14
d_call: -
cdr3_aa: CASSQELDNEQFF
cdr3_nt: TGTGCCAGCAGCCAGGAACTAGACAATGAGCAGTTCTTC